The subject of this entry is one T cell receptor beta chain. Its cognate antigen is unknown. From the reads, TCRdb called clonotypes with MiXCR, one entry per CDR3 protein. The sample lists a few hundred thousand distinct CDR3 sequences; 17% were seen once. This entry is derived from a study of T cell repertoires in cytomegalovirus infection. Whole-study context: Through public TCR beta signatures, both CMV infection and matching HLA type were indicated.

V lost 5 bases and J lost 3, with 14 bases in between. CDR1 MNHEY and CDR2 SMNVEV come from the germline V gene (reference sequence). The CDR3 spans 14 residues. Study observations and caveats: Dominant in the ex vivo response were TCR beta clonotypes restricted by HLA-C and specific for CMV. CMV carriers having the relevant HLA were flagged by cumulative public TCR beta family frequency.

This TCR was recovered from a human donor in good health (CMV status not recorded). Some clones in this sample may be carry-over from other donors' samples. The chain recombines TRBV27 with TRBJ2-7; D could derive from TRBD1 or TRBD2 (5 bases each). Source material: CD8+ T cells from PBMCs. CDR3 coding DNA: TGTGCCAGCAGTCCATCAGGGACGGTCTACGAGCAGTACTTC. Protein product: CASSPSGTVYEQYF.